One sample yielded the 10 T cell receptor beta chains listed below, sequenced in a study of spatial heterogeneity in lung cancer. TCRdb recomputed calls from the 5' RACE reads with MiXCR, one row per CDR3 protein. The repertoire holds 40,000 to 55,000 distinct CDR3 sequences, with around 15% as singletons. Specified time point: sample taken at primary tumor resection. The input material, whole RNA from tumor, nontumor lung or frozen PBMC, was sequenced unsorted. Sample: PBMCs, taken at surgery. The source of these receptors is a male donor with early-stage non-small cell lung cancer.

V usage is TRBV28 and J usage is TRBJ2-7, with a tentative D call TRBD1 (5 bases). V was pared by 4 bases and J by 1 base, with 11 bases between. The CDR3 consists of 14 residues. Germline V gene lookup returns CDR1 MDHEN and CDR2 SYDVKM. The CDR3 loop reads CASSSWTSSYEQYF. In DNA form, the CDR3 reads TGTGCCAGCAGTTCCTGGACATCTTCCTACGAGCAGTACTTC.

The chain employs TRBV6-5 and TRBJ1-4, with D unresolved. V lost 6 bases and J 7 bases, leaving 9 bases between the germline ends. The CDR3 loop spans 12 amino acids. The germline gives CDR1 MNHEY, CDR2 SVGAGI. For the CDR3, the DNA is TGTGCCAGCAGACGGGGTTCTGAAAAACTGTTTTTT. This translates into CASRRGSEKLFF.

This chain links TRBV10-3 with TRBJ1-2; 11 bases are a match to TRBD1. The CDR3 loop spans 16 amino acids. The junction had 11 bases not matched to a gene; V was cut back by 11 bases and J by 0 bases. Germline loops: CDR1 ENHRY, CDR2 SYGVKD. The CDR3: CAVRLPGQGANYGYTF. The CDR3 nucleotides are TGTGCCGTACGATTGCCGGGACAGGGGGCTAACTATGGCTACACCTTC.

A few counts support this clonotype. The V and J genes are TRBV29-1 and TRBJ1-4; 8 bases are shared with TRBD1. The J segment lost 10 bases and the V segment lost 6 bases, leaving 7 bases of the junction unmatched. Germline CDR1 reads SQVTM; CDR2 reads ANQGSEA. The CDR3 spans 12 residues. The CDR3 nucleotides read TGCAGCGTCCCCGGGGGGACAGGAAAACTGTTTTTT. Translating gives CSVPGGTGKLFF. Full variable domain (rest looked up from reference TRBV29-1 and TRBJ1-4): SAVISQKPSRDICQRGTSLTIQCQVDSQVTMMFWYRQQPGQSLTLIATANQGSEATYESGFVIDKFPISRPNLTFSTLTVSNMSPEDSSIYLCSVPGGTGKLFFGSGTQLSVL.

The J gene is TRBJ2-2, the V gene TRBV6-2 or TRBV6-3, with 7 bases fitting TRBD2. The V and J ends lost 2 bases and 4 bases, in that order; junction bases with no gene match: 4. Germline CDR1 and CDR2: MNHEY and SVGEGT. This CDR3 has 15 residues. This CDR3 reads CASSYRGSFTGELFF. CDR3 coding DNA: TGTGCCAGCAGTTACCGCGGGAGCTTCACCGGGGAGCTGTTTTTT.

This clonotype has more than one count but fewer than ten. The CDR3 reads CASSPLGIPTDTQYF. In DNA, the CDR3 is TGTGCCAGCAGCCCCCTAGGAATCCCCACAGATACGCAGTATTTT. The V and J genes are TRBV7-9 and TRBJ2-3; D ambiguous. With 5 bases removed from V and 2 bases from J, the gap between germline ends came to 14 bases. The CDR3 is made up of 15 amino acids. The germline CDR1 and CDR2 sequences are SEHNR and FQNEAQ (reference sequence).

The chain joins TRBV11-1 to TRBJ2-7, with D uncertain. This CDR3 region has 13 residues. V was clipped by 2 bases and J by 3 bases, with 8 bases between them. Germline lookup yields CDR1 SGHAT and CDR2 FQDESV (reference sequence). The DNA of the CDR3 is TGTGCCAGCAGCTTACGAGAGGACTACGAGCAGTACTTC. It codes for CASSLREDYEQYF. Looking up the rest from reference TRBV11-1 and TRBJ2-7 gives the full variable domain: EAEVAQSPRYKITEKSQAVAFWCDPISGHATLYWYRQILGQGPELLVQFQDESVVDDSQLPKDRFSAERLKGVDSTLKIQPAELGDSAMYLCASSLREDYEQYFGPGTRLTVT.

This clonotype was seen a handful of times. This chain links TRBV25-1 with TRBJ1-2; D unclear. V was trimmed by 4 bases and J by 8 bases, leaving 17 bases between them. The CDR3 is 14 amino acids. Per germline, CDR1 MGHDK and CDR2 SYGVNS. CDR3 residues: CASSVRSPVGGYTF. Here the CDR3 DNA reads TGTGCCAGCAGTGTCAGGAGCCCCGTGGGCGGCTACACCTTC.

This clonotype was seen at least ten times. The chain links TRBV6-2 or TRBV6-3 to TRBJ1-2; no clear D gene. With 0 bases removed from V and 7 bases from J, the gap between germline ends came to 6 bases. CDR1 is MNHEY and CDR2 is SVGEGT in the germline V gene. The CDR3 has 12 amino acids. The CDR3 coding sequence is TGTGCCAGCAGTTACTCGAATTTTGGCTACACCTTC. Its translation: CASSYSNFGYTF.

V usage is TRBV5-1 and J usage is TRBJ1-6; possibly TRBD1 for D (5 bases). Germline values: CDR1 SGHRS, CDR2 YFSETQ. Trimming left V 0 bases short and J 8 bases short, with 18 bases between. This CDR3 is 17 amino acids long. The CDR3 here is CASSLAGDRPPYSPLHF. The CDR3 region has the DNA TGCGCCAGCAGCTTGGCGGGGGACCGACCTCCCTATTCACCCCTCCACTTT.